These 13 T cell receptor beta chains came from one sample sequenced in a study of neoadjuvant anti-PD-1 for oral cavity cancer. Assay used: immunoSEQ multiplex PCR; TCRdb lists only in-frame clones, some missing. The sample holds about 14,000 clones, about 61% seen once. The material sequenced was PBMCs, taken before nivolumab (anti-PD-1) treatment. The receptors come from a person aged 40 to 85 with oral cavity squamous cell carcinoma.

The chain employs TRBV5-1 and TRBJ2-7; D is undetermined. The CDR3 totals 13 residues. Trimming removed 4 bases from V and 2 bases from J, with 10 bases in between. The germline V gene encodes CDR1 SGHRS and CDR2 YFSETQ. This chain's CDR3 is CASSEDGTYEQYF. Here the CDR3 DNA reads TGCGCCAGCAGCGAGGACGGAACCTACGAGCAGTACTTC.

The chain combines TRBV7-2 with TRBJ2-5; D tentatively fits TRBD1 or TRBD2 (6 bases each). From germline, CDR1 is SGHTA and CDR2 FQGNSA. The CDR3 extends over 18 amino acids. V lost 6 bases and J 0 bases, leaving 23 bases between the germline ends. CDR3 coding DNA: TGTGCCAGCAGTTTCTGGGGGCGACCTGGGACTCACCAAGAGACCCAGTACTTC. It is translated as CASSFWGRPGTHQETQYF.

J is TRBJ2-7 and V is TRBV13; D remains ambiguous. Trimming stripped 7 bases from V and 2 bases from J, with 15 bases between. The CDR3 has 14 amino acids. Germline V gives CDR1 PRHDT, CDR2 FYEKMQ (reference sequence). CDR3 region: CASTLVKPPYEQYF. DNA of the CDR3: TGTGCCAGCACCCTGGTTAAACCTCCCTACGAGCAGTACTTC.

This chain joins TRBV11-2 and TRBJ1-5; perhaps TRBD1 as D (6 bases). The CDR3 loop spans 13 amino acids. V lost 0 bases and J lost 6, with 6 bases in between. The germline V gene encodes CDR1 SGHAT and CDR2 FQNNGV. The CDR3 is CASSLEGGQPQHF. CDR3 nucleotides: TGTGCCAGCAGCTTAGAAGGGGGTCAGCCCCAGCATTTT.

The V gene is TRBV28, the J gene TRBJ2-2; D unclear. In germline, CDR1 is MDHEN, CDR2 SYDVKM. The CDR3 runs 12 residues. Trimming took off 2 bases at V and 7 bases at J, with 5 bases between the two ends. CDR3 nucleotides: TGTGCCAGCAGTTTAGGTCTCGGGGAGCTGTTTTTT. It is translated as CASSLGLGELFF.

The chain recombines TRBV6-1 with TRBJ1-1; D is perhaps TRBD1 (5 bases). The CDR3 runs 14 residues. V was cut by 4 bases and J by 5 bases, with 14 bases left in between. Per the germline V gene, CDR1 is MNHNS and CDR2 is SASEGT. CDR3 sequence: CASSAGGVRTEAFF. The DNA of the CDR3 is TGTGCCAGCAGTGCGGGGGGAGTGAGGACTGAAGCTTTCTTT.

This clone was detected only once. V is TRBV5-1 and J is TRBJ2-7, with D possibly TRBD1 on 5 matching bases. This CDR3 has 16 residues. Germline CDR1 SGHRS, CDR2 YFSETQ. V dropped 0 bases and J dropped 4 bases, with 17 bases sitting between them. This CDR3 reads CASSLGTQTVVYEQYF. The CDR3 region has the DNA TGCGCCAGCAGCTTGGGAACCCAGACAGTTGTTTACGAGCAGTACTTC.

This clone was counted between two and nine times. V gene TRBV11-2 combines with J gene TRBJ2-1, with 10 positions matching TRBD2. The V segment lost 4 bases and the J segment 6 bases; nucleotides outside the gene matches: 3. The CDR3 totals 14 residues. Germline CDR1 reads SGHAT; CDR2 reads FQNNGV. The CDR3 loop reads CASSSRLAGNEQFF. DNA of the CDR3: TGTGCCAGCAGCTCGCGACTAGCGGGCAATGAGCAGTTCTTC.

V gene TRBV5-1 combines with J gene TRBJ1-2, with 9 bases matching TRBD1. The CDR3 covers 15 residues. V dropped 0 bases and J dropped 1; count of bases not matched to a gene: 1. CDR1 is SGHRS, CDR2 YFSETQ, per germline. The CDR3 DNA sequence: TGCGCCAGCAGCTTGGGGACAGGGGATAACTATGGCTACACCTTC. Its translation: CASSLGTGDNYGYTF.

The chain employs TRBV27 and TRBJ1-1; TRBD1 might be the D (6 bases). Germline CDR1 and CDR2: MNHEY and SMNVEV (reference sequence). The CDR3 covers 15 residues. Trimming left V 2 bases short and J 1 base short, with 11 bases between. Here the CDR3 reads CASSLRGLENTEAFF. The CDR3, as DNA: TGTGCCAGCAGTTTACGGGGGCTCGAGAACACTGAAGCTTTCTTT.

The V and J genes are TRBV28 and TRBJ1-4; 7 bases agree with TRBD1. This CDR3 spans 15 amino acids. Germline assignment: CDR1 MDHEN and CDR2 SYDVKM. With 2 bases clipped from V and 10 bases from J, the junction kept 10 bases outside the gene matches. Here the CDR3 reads CASSLPPAGGAKLFF. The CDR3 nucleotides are TGTGCCAGCAGTTTACCCCCGGCAGGGGGGGCAAAACTGTTTTTT.

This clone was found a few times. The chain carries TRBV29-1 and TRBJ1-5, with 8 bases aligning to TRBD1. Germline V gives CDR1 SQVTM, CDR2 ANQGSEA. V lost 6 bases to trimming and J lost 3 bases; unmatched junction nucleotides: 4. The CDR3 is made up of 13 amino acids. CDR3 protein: CSVKDRVNQPQHF. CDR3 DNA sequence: TGCAGCGTCAAGGACAGGGTCAATCAGCCCCAGCATTTT.

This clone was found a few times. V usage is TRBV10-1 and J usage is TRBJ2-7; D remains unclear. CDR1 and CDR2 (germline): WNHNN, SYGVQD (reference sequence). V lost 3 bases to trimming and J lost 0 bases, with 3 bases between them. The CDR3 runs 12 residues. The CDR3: CASSDYSYEQYF. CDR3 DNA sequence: TGCGCCAGCAGTGACTACTCCTACGAGCAGTACTTC.